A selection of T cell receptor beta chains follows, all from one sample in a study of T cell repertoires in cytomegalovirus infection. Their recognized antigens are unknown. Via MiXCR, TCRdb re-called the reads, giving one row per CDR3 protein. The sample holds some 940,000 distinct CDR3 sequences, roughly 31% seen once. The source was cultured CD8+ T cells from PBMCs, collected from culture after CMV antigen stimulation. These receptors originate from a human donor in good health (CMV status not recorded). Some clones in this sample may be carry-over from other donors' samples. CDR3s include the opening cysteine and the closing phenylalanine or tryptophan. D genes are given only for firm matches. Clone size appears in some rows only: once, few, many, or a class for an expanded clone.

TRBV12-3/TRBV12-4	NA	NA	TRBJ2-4	CASSLGGSAKNIQYF	TGTGCCAGCAGTTTAGGGGGCTCGGCCAAAAACATTCAGTACTTC
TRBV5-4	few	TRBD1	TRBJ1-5	CASSLGGTGDQPQHF	TGTGCCAGCAGCTTAGGCGGGACAGGAGATCAGCCCCAGCATTTT
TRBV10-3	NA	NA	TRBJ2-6	CAISEFIKSSGANVLTF	TGTGCCATCAGTGAGTTTATCAAGAGCTCTGGGGCCAACGTCCTGACTTTC
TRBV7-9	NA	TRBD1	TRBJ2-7	CASSNGQGSLYEQYF	TGTGCCAGCAGCAATGGACAGGGATCGCTCTACGAGCAGTACTTC
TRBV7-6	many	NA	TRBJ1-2	CASSPVGGREGYTF	TGTGCCAGCAGCCCGGTGGGGGGCCGTGAAGGCTACACCTTC
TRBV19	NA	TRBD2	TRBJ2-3	CASSRDYGADTQYF	TGTGCCAGTAGTAGGGACTACGGGGCAGATACGCAGTATTTT
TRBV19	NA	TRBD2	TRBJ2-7	CVSSMSERGIYEQYF	TGTGTCAGTAGTATGAGCGAGCGGGGGATCTACGAGCAGTACTTC
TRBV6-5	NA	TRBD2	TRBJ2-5	CASESGGTQYF	TGTGCCAGCGAGAGCGGGGGGACCCAGTACTTC
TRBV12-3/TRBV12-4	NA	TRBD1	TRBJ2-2	CASSFENRGYANTGELFF	TGTGCCAGCAGTTTCGAAAACAGGGGATATGCGAACACCGGGGAGCTGTTTTTT
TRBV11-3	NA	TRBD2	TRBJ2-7	CASSLETSGGAEQYF	TGTGCCAGCAGCTTAGAGACTAGCGGGGGGGCTGAGCAGTACTTC